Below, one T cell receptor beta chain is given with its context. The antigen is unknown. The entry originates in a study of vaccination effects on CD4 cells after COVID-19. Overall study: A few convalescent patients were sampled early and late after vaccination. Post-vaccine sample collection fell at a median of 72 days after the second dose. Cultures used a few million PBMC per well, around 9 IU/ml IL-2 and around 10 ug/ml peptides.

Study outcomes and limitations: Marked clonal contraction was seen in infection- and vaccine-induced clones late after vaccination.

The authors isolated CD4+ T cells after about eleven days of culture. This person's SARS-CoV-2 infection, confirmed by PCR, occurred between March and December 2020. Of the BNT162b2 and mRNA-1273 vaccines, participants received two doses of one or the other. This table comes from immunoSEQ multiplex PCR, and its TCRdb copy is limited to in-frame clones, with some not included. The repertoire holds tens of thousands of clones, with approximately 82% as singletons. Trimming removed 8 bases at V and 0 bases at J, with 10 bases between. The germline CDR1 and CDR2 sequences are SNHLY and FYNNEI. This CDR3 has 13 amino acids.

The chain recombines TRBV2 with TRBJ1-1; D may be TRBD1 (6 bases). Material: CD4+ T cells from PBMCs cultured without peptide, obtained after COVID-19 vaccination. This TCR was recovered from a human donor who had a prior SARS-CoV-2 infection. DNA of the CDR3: TGTGCCAGCCGCGGACAGTTGAACACTGAAGCTTTCTTT. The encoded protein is CASRGQLNTEAFF.